The rows below give T cell receptor beta chains drawn from one sample of a study of blood T cell repertoires in COVID-19. The repertoire was sequenced with immunoSEQ multiplex PCR; TCRdb's copy has only in-frame clones and lacks some. The sample lists approximately 670,000 clones; 85% to 90% were seen once. What was sequenced was peripheral blood. These receptor sequences come from a woman aged 18-29 years with acute or convalescent COVID-19. Both conserved end residues are part of each CDR3. A D gene is named only where the DNA matches it firmly. Only part of the rows carry a size: once, few, many, or a class if the clone is expanded.

cdr3_aa	cdr3_nt	d_call	clone_size	j_call	v_call
CAWDDSLTEAFF	TGTGCCTGGGACGACAGCCTCACTGAAGCTTTCTTT	.	.	TRBJ1-1	TRBV30
CSASFQATDTQYF	TGCAGTGCTAGTTTCCAGGCCACAGATACGCAGTATTTT	.	.	TRBJ2-3	TRBV20-1
CASSLPGRGIANYGYTF	TGTGCCAGCAGCTTACCGGGGAGGGGAATAGCTAACTATGGCTACACCTTC	.	.	TRBJ1-2	TRBV28
CASSFNRGSGNTIYF	TGTGCCAGCAGTTTCAACAGGGGCTCTGGAAACACCATATATTTT	TRBD1	.	TRBJ1-3	TRBV6-5
CASSLRTGLWTEAFF	TGTGCCAGTAGTCTTAGGACAGGGTTGTGGACTGAAGCTTTCTTT	TRBD1	.	TRBJ1-1	TRBV19
CATRPGSYNSPLHF	TGTGCCACGCGACCAGGGTCCTATAATTCACCCCTCCACTTT	.	.	TRBJ1-6	TRBV6-5
CASSDRGPSPLHF	TGTGCCAGTAGTGACAGGGGTCCATCACCCCTCCACTTT	TRBD1	.	TRBJ1-6	TRBV19
CASSPGTENTEAFF	TGTGCCAGCAGTCCCGGGACAGAGAACACTGAAGCTTTCTTT	TRBD1	few	TRBJ1-1	TRBV6-5
CASTDRPGMNTEAFF	TGTGCCAGCACTGACCGGCCGGGGATGAACACTGAAGCTTTCTTT	.	.	TRBJ1-1	TRBV7-2
CASSIIPGQGATEAFF	TGTGCCAGTAGTATAATCCCCGGACAGGGGGCCACTGAAGCTTTCTTT	TRBD1	.	TRBJ1-1	TRBV19